The clone carrying this TCR beta chain was found many times. Its cognate antigen is unknown. V shed 3 bases and J shed 0 bases, with 9 bases lying between them. The CDR3 contains 15 residues. Germline V gene data show CDR1 as MNHEY and CDR2 as SMNVEV (reference sequence). This sample was taken from a study of regulatory T cells in long-lasting Graves disease. Study-level results: Persistent Graves' patients possessed reduced TCR diversity relative to recently diagnosed ones. Favored usage of TRBV28, TRBJ1-2 and TRBJ2-5 was recorded in persistent disease.

CDR3-region Arm-PCR and iRepertoire HTBI primers produced the TCR beta libraries. Each CDR3 protein gets one entry after TCRdb re-called the multiplex PCR reads with MiXCR. This table has under 500,000 distinct CDR3 sequences, approximately 16% appearing once. Time point denoted: newly diagnosed GD, antithyroid drugs for less than 3 months. TCR sequences were obtained from RNA taken from PBMCs. The data were also submitted as part of a second study, on T cells in Graves' hyperthyroidism and ophthalmopathy. As reported in that work: Patients aged 18 to 65 had newly diagnosed hyperthyroidism lasting under 2 months. First-round RT-PCR with HTBI primers amplified the TCR CDR3 region.

This chain links TRBV27 with TRBJ2-1, with a possible D match to TRBD1 (6 bases). Sequencing used peripheral blood mononuclear cells (PBMCs), obtained at new diagnosis, from a patient treated with antithyroid drugs. This clonotype was obtained from a woman between 25 and 40 years old with Graves disease. The CDR3 loop is CASSFGGYSYNEQFF. In DNA, the CDR3 is TGTGCCAGCAGTTTTGGGGGCTACTCCTACAATGAGCAGTTCTTC.